What follows are 18 T cell receptor beta chains derived from one specimen sequenced in a study of cytomegalovirus exposure and HLA in healthy donors. The PCR was carried out with 60 Vbeta primers and 13 Jbeta primers. TCRdb keeps only in-frame clones here, not all; method: immunoSEQ multiplex PCR. The data contain approximately 190,000 clones, 81% of them singletons. The sequenced sample consisted of PBMCs. These TCRs come from a man aged 40-50 years in good health and CMV-seropositive.

This clone was seen a single time. V is TRBV7-8 and J is TRBJ2-3; D unresolved. There are 14 residues in the CDR3. Trimming removed 4 bases from V and 6 bases from J, with 14 bases in between. CDR1 and CDR2 from the germline V gene are SGHVS and FQNEAQ. CDR3 residues: CASSSLRFRDTQYF. The CDR3 DNA follows: TGTGCCAGCAGCTCCCTCAGGTTTCGGGATACGCAGTATTTT.

The V and J genes are TRBV29-1 and TRBJ2-5; tentatively, D is TRBD2 (6 bases). Trimming removed 2 bases from V and 7 bases from J, with 11 bases in between. CDR1 and CDR2 from the germline V gene are SQVTM and ANQGSEA. The CDR3 has 12 amino acids. Written as DNA, the CDR3 is TGCAGCGTTGAAAGTGGACTACTGACCCAGTACTTC. Its protein product is CSVESGLLTQYF.

In this sample, this clone turned up a few times. The chain employs TRBV14 and TRBJ2-2; D possibly corresponds to TRBD2 (6 bases). The CDR3 is made up of 15 amino acids. The V gene lost 4 bases and the J gene lost 5 bases, with 14 bases spanning the gap. Per the germline V gene, CDR1 is SGHDN and CDR2 is FVKESK. The CDR3: CASSLGGVRTGELFF. For the CDR3, the DNA is TGTGCCAGCAGCCTGGGCGGGGTCCGAACCGGGGAGCTGTTTTTT.

The chain is built from TRBV28 and TRBJ1-1; tentative D call: TRBD1 (6 bases). Germline V CDR1 and CDR2: MDHEN, SYDVKM. Trimming left V 5 bases short and J 7 bases short, with 17 bases between. This CDR3 has 14 amino acids. The CDR3 DNA is TGTGCCAGCAGTCCATACGGACAGCGGGGTGAAGCTTTCTTT. It encodes CASSPYGQRGEAFF.

This clone was counted once. The V and J genes are TRBV19 and TRBJ1-1, with 7 bases matching TRBD1. Unmatched junction bases numbered 6, after V lost 7 bases and J lost 1 base. Per the germline V gene, CDR1 is LNHDA and CDR2 is SQIVND (reference sequence). The CDR3 contains 14 residues. CDR3 in DNA: TGTGCCAGTACTGACAGGGCGGGGAACACTGAAGCTTTCTTT. This codes for CASTDRAGNTEAFF.

The rearrangement uses TRBV4-1 and TRBJ1-2; 9 bases match TRBD1. The junction had 4 bases not matched to a gene; V was cut back by 4 bases and J by 7 bases. The CDR3 loop spans 13 amino acids. Per germline, CDR1 MGHRA and CDR2 YSYEKL. The CDR3 DNA is TGCGCCAGCAGCCTGGGACAGGGAGGTGGCTACACCTTC. Translating it yields CASSLGQGGGYTF.

This CDR3 reads CASRQGTGDHTQYF. In nucleotides, the CDR3 is TGTGCCAGTAGACAAGGGACAGGGGATCATACGCAGTATTTT. The chain couples TRBV19 to TRBJ2-3, with 10 bases aligning to TRBD1. The V segment lost 6 bases and the J segment 7 bases; nucleotides outside the gene matches: 7. This CDR3 is 14 amino acids long. Germline loops: CDR1 LNHDA, CDR2 SQIVND (reference sequence). The full variable domain, its missing parts supplied by reference TRBV19 and TRBJ2-3, is DGGITQSPKYLFRKEGQNVTLSCEQNLNHDAMYWYRQDPGQGLRLIYYSQIVNDFQKGDIAEGYSVSREKKESFPLTVTSAQKNPTAFYLCASRQGTGDHTQYFGPGTRLTVL.

This clone has a handful of counts. The chain employs TRBV5-4 and TRBJ2-7; 9 nucleotides align to TRBD2. V shed 0 bases, J shed 5 bases, and the junction held 6 bases outside the gene matches. CDR1 and CDR2 (germline): SGHNT, YYREEE (reference sequence). The CDR3 runs 15 residues. For the CDR3, the DNA is TGTGCCAGCAGCTTGGATAGCGGGAGAACGAACGAGCAGTACTTC. Translating it yields CASSLDSGRTNEQYF. Together with reference TRBV5-4 and TRBJ2-7, the CDR3 gives the full variable domain: ETGVTQSPTHLIKTRGQQVTLRCSSQSGHNTVSWYQQALGQGPQFIFQYYREEENGRGNFPPRFSGLQFPNYSSELNVNALELDDSALYLCASSLDSGRTNEQYFGPGTRLTVT.

In DNA form, the CDR3 reads TGTGCCAGCAACCGACAGGTGAATGAAAAACTGTTTTTT. As protein: CASNRQVNEKLFF. The J gene is TRBJ1-4, the V gene TRBV2; possible D gene TRBD1, 6 bases. Trimming took off 7 bases at V and 5 bases at J, with 11 bases between the two ends. The CDR3 consists of 13 residues. Germline V gene lookup returns CDR1 SNHLY and CDR2 FYNNEI.

This chain uses TRBV19 with TRBJ2-2; D possibly corresponds to TRBD1 (5 bases). Germline assignment: CDR1 LNHDA and CDR2 SQIVND (reference sequence). The CDR3 runs to 12 residues. Trimming left V 8 bases short and J 1 base short, with 5 bases between. The CDR3 reads CASDRNTGELFF. The CDR3, as DNA: TGTGCCAGTGACAGGAACACCGGGGAGCTGTTTTTT.

Written as DNA, the CDR3 is TGTGCCAGCAGCCAAACGGGGTTACCGTTCTTC. Residues: CASSQTGLPFF. J is TRBJ2-1 and V is TRBV7-9; D may be TRBD2 (5 bases). This CDR3 spans 11 amino acids. Germline CDR1 is SEHNR and CDR2 is FQNEAQ (reference sequence). V was clipped by 5 bases and J by 15 bases, with 14 bases between them.

V is TRBV25-1 and J is TRBJ1-4; 8 nucleotides match TRBD1. Trimming took 3 bases from V and 10 from J; bases not matched to a gene: 13. Germline CDR1 MGHDK, CDR2 SYGVNS. There are 16 residues in the CDR3. CDR3 residues: CASSDPSLAGGGKLFF. For the CDR3, the DNA is TGTGCCAGCAGTGACCCATCGTTGGCAGGGGGCGGAAAACTGTTTTTT.

This chain connects TRBV4-2 to TRBJ1-1; D is possibly TRBD1 (5 bases). The V end was cut by 4 bases, the J end by 3 bases, with 6 bases between. Germline CDR1 and CDR2: LGHNA and YNFKEQ. This CDR3 has 12 amino acids. The CDR3 coding sequence is TGTGCCAGCAGCCCAGGGTACACTGAAGCTTTCTTT. This encodes CASSPGYTEAFF.

This chain links TRBV5-5 with TRBJ1-6, with a tentative D call TRBD1 (6 bases). The V and J ends lost 4 bases and 3 bases respectively, with 8 bases between them. The CDR3 has 14 amino acids. CDR1 and CDR2 from the germline V gene are SGHKS and YYEKEE (reference sequence). The CDR3 sequence is CASSLGGYNSPLHF. The CDR3 coding sequence is TGTGCCAGCAGCCTAGGGGGCTATAATTCACCCCTCCACTTT.

The chain joins TRBV7-2 to TRBJ2-3; 9 bases fit TRBD1. J gave up 2 bases and V 4 bases, and 4 bases lay outside the gene matches. This CDR3 comprises 15 residues. The germline V gene encodes CDR1 SGHTA and CDR2 FQGNSA. The CDR3 DNA reads as TGTGCCAGCAGCTCCGGGACAGGGCACACAGATACGCAGTATTTT. Amino acids: CASSSGTGHTDTQYF.

The V and J genes are TRBV7-2 and TRBJ2-5; 7 bases map to TRBD2. CDR1 SGHTA and CDR2 FQGNSA come from the germline V gene. The CDR3 spans 16 residues. V trimming: 5 bases; J trimming: 5 bases; junction bases outside the gene matches: 14. The CDR3 DNA reads as TGTGCCAGCAGCCGACTGGCGGGAGCCCCCCGGGAGACCCAGTACTTC. Translated, it gives CASSRLAGAPRETQYF.

This chain's CDR3 is CASSPPGQGSGELFF. The DNA for the CDR3 is TGTGCCAGCAGTCCCCCGGGACAGGGATCCGGGGAGCTGTTTTTT. The V and J genes are TRBV6-5 and TRBJ2-2; 9 positions match TRBD1. There are 15 residues in the CDR3. V was clipped by 5 bases and J by 6 bases; unmatched bases: 7. Germline values: CDR1 MNHEY, CDR2 SVGAGI.

The J gene is TRBJ2-7, the V gene TRBV2; 8 bases line up with TRBD1. Trimming cost V 6 bases and J 2 bases; bases outside gene matches: 27. Germline V gene data show CDR1 as SNHLY and CDR2 as FYNNEI. The CDR3 has 21 amino acids. The CDR3 protein is CASSGILAGTGFIGLPYEQYF. Here the CDR3 DNA reads TGTGCCAGCAGCGGAATTTTGGCTGGGACAGGTTTTATAGGGCTACCCTACGAGCAGTACTTC.